Following are 25 T cell receptor beta chains from one sample sequenced in a study of shared clonotypes between healthy human individuals. The method was immunoSEQ multiplex PCR; TCRdb's version includes in-frame clones alone and lacks a portion of them. In the table there are more than 1,200,000 clones, approximately 98.5% of which are singletons. The sample consisted of naive CD4+ T cells sorted from blood. Subset defined: CD45RA+ positively selected. These receptors originate from a man aged 30 to 39 in good health.

This clone was seen only once. V is TRBV28 and J is TRBJ2-7; 9 positions agree with TRBD2. V lost 4 bases and J lost 4; bases outside the gene matches: 8. Germline V gene data show CDR1 as MDHEN and CDR2 as SYDVKM. CDR3 length equals 15 residues. CDR3 sequence: CASSWGLAKGYEQYF. CDR3 bases: TGTGCCAGCAGTTGGGGACTAGCAAAGGGATACGAGCAGTACTTC.

This clone occurred once. The rearrangement links TRBV6-5 to TRBJ2-1; 11 bases match TRBD2. Trimming at V came to 2 bases and at J to 9 bases, leaving 6 bases not matched to a gene. The CDR3 has 15 amino acids. Germline lookup yields CDR1 MNHEY and CDR2 SVGAGI. The CDR3 DNA reads TGTGCCAGCAGTTACAAACTAGCGGGAGTAGTTGAGCAGTTCTTC. Translating gives CASSYKLAGVVEQFF.

This clone was observed once. The CDR3 region is CASSPLGPPYNEQFF. The DNA for the CDR3 is TGTGCCAGCTCACCATTGGGACCTCCATACAATGAGCAGTTCTTC. V is TRBV18 and J is TRBJ2-1; the D gene could be TRBD1 or TRBD2 (5 bases each). There are 15 residues in the CDR3. V lost 2 bases to trimming and J lost 4 bases, with 12 bases between them. Germline CDR1 KGHSH, CDR2 LQKENI.

Notes on this clone: The same CDR3 can be traced to other DNA sequences in this sample. CDR3 nucleotide sequence: TGCAGTGCTCTAGACTACAATGAGCAGTTCTTC. This encodes CSALDYNEQFF. The gene calls are TRBV20-1 and TRBJ2-1; D is unresolved. The CDR3 runs to 11 residues. The V end lost 5 bases, the J end lost 3 bases, and 5 bases lay between the germline ends. Germline V gene lookup returns CDR1 DFQATT and CDR2 SNEGSKA (reference sequence).

This chain connects TRBV5-1 to TRBJ1-1; D not certain. This CDR3 is built from 13 residues. The V gene lost 4 bases and the J gene lost 4 bases, with 11 bases spanning the gap. Germline CDR1 SGHRS, CDR2 YFSETQ. In DNA, the CDR3 is TGCGCCAGCAGCCCGGACGGTTCCACTGAAGCTTTCTTT. As protein: CASSPDGSTEAFF.

The chain uses TRBV6-6 and TRBJ1-3; no firm D call. The V end was cut by 6 bases, the J end by 0 bases, with 9 bases between. The CDR3 loop spans 14 amino acids. The germline CDR1 and CDR2 sequences are MNHNY and SVGAGI (reference sequence). The CDR3 loop reads CASSVTVSGNTIYF. CDR3 in DNA: TGTGCCAGCAGCGTCACAGTCTCTGGAAACACCATATATTTT.

The V and J genes are TRBV11-2 and TRBJ2-3, with a weak D call TRBD2 (5 bases). V was pared by 1 base and J by 4 bases, with 12 bases between. Per germline, CDR1 SGHAT and CDR2 FQNNGV. The CDR3 sequence is 15 residues long. The CDR3 coding sequence is TGTGCCAGCAGCTTAGGTGGGAGCCCCCCAGATACGCAGTATTTT. Its protein product is CASSLGGSPPDTQYF.

This clone was seen a single time. This chain links TRBV19 with TRBJ1-2, with D uncertain. The V and J ends lost 7 bases and 10 bases respectively, with 22 bases between them. Germline V gene lookup returns CDR1 LNHDA and CDR2 SQIVND (reference sequence). The CDR3 has 14 amino acids. CDR3: CASTADLTVGVYTF. The CDR3, as DNA: TGTGCCAGTACCGCGGACCTGACGGTTGGTGTCTACACCTTC.

The chain combines TRBV9 with TRBJ2-7; D not resolved. The ends were cut back, 2 bases at V and 2 bases at J, with 5 bases in the middle. Germline V gene sequence: CDR1 SGDLS, CDR2 YYNGEE. CDR3 size: 12 residues. DNA of the CDR3: TGTGCCAGCAGCGTCCGTGCCTACGAGCAGTACTTC. This encodes CASSVRAYEQYF.

The rearrangement joins TRBV2 to TRBJ2-5; D uncertain. V lost 3 bases to trimming and J lost 4 bases, with 12 bases between them. The germline V gene encodes CDR1 SNHLY and CDR2 FYNNEI. The CDR3 is 14 residues long. CDR3 sequence: CASSDAPPSETQYF. CDR3 bases: TGTGCCAGCAGTGATGCCCCCCCCTCAGAGACCCAGTACTTC.

The CDR3 DNA follows: TGTGCCAGCAGCTTGGCTCCCGGAGAGACCCAGTACTTC. Encoded protein: CASSLAPGETQYF. This chain uses TRBV5-5 with TRBJ2-5; D unresolved. Trimming took off 0 bases at V and 4 bases at J, with 7 bases between the two ends. Germline CDR1 is SGHKS and CDR2 is YYEKEE (reference sequence). The CDR3 consists of 13 residues.

Remarks on this clone: Germline and junction disagree at one end, which may indicate a read error. Other DNA sequences in this specimen translate into the identical CDR3. The chain combines TRBV6-6 with TRBJ2-7, with unresolved D. This CDR3 contains 11 residues. Germline CDR1 reads MNHNY; CDR2 reads SVGAGI (reference sequence). The CDR3 is CASSNSYEQYF. The CDR3 DNA sequence: TGTGCCAGCAGTAACTCCTACGAGCAGTACTTC.

The chain employs TRBV27 and TRBJ2-7, with D maybe TRBD2 (6 bases). The CDR3 has 15 amino acids. V gave up 5 bases and J gave up 4 bases, with 18 bases separating them. CDR1 and CDR2 from the germline V gene are MNHEY and SMNVEV (reference sequence). This chain's CDR3 is CASSLSPGLEYEQYF. Written as DNA, the CDR3 is TGTGCCAGCAGTCTCTCCCCGGGACTTGAATACGAGCAGTACTTC.

The sample holds one count of this clone. The V gene is TRBV11-3, the J gene TRBJ2-7; D unclear. Trimming stripped 5 bases from V and 0 bases from J, with 8 bases between. The length of the CDR3 is 13 residues. In germline, CDR1 is SGHNT, CDR2 YENEEA. The CDR3 coding sequence is TGTGCCAGCAGCCCCCCGGACTCCTACGAGCAGTACTTC. Encoded protein: CASSPPDSYEQYF.

The chain links TRBV15 to TRBJ2-3, with a tentative D call TRBD1 (6 bases). CDR3 length: 14 residues. Trimming left V 5 bases short and J 6 bases short, with 15 bases between. The germline gives CDR1 LNHNV, CDR2 YYDKDF (reference sequence). Here the CDR3 DNA reads TGTGCCACCAGCCGCAGGACAGTTGCGGATACGCAGTATTTT. It translates to CATSRRTVADTQYF.

The CDR3 nucleotides are TGTGCCAGCAGCCCACAAGTAGGGTCAGGCGAGCAGTACTTC. Amino acid sequence: CASSPQVGSGEQYF. The chain carries TRBV9 and TRBJ2-7; D ambiguous. The germline gives CDR1 SGDLS, CDR2 YYNGEE. The CDR3 is 14 residues long. Trimming took 4 bases from V and 6 from J, leaving 17 bases between them.

V and J are TRBV5-4 and TRBJ1-2, with D possibly TRBD1 on 5 matching bases. The V gene lost 4 bases and the J gene lost 5 bases, with 12 bases spanning the gap. The germline V gene has CDR1 SGHNT and CDR2 YYREEE (reference sequence). The CDR3 has 13 residues. The CDR3 protein is CASSAARAYGYTF. The CDR3 DNA sequence: TGTGCCAGCAGCGCGGCCAGGGCTTATGGCTACACCTTC.

The chain is built from TRBV19 and TRBJ2-1; no clear D. V lost 5 bases and J 8 bases, leaving 10 bases between the germline ends. The germline CDR1 and CDR2 sequences are LNHDA and SQIVND (reference sequence). The CDR3 totals 12 residues. This CDR3 is CASSPAWDEQFF. The CDR3 nucleotides are TGTGCCAGTAGTCCCGCGTGGGATGAGCAGTTCTTC.

This chain uses TRBV6-6 with TRBJ1-1; 8 bases are a match to TRBD1. The CDR3 is 14 amino acids. J lost 5 bases, V lost 7 bases, and 9 bases had no gene match. Germline values: CDR1 MNHNY, CDR2 SVGAGI (reference sequence). In DNA form, the CDR3 reads TGTGCCAGCATAAGACAGGGGAGAAGAACTGAAGCTTTCTTT. It encodes CASIRQGRRTEAFF.

The chain employs TRBV18 and TRBJ1-1; the D gene is possibly TRBD1 (6 bases). The CDR3 length is 16 residues. Trimming shortened V by 1 base and J by 6 bases, and 18 bases separated the two germline ends. The germline V gene encodes CDR1 KGHSH and CDR2 LQKENI. CDR3 residues: CASSPLGARGGSEAFF. Written as DNA, the CDR3 is TGTGCCAGCTCACCACTCGGGGCCAGGGGAGGGTCTGAAGCTTTCTTT.

CDR3 amino acids: CASTDPLAGVETQYF. DNA for the CDR3: TGTGCCAGCACCGACCCCTTAGCGGGAGTAGAGACCCAGTACTTC. The chain combines TRBV6-5 with TRBJ2-5, with 9 bases identical to TRBD2. V lost 7 bases, J lost 4 bases, and 10 bases stayed unmatched. Germline CDR1 reads MNHEY; CDR2 reads SVGAGI. The CDR3 extends over 15 amino acids.

The chain carries TRBV6-5 and TRBJ2-6; D unresolved. V lost 2 bases and J 0 bases, leaving 5 bases between the germline ends. CDR1 and CDR2 from the germline V gene are MNHEY and SVGAGI. The CDR3 runs 15 residues. CDR3 bases: TGTGCCAGCAGTTACAGAAACTCTGGGGCCAACGTCCTGACTTTC. Its protein is CASSYRNSGANVLTF.

The rearrangement links TRBV18 to TRBJ2-1, with 11 bases that match TRBD1. CDR1 and CDR2 (germline): KGHSH, LQKENI. CDR3 size: 16 residues. The trim removed 4 bases at V and 7 bases at J, leaving 9 bases unmatched. CDR3 bases: TGTGCCAGCTCACTCTACCGGGACAGGGGGTTGAATGAGCAGTTCTTC. Protein sequence: CASSLYRDRGLNEQFF.

This rearrangement joins TRBV28 to TRBJ2-7; D may be TRBD1 (5 bases). CDR3 length: 14 residues. V was cut by 4 bases and J by 0 bases, with 10 bases left in between. CDR1 is MDHEN, CDR2 SYDVKM, per germline. The CDR3: CASSSYRSSYEQYF. The CDR3 DNA reads TGTGCCAGCAGTTCGTACAGGAGCTCCTACGAGCAGTACTTC.

The chain couples TRBV7-2 to TRBJ1-5, with unresolved D. CDR1 and CDR2 from the germline V gene are SGHTA and FQGNSA. V lost 2 bases and J lost 3, with 8 bases in between. The CDR3 contains 14 residues. The CDR3: CASSLTSLNQPQHF. CDR3 bases: TGTGCCAGCAGCTTAACCAGTCTCAATCAGCCCCAGCATTTT.